This section outlines one T cell receptor (beta chain) sequence together with its context. RNA transcripts yielded amplified TCR beta CDR3 regions. The HTBI primer set served for first-round RT-PCR of the TCR CDR3. TCRdb reprocessed the multiplex PCR reads via MiXCR and lists one record per CDR3 protein. Among about 410,000 distinct CDR3 sequences listed, 13% to 15% were seen once. These data originate in a study of T cells in Graves' hyperthyroidism and ophthalmopathy. The CDR3 consists of 16 residues. Germline loops: CDR1 WSHSY, CDR2 SAAADI. The V gene end was trimmed by 2 bases and the J gene end by 1 base; junction bases not matched to a gene: 3.

The sample was blood. The chain links TRBV10-2 to TRBJ2-1; 9 nucleotides agree with TRBD1. This TCR derives from a woman in her twenties or thirties with Graves' ophthalmopathy. The CDR3 sequence: CASSETGQGSYNEQFF. CDR3 bases: TGCGCCAGCAGTGAGACGGGACAGGGATCCTACAATGAGCAGTTCTTC.